This passage covers 15 T cell receptor beta chains from one sample sequenced in a study of blood T cell repertoires in COVID-19. Here immunoSEQ multiplex PCR was the method, and the copy in TCRdb shows in-frame clones only, minus some. The table has 130,000 or so clones, roughly 86% seen once. Sequenced: peripheral blood. These receptors were obtained from a woman between 50 and 59 years old who had recovered from COVID-19.

V usage is TRBV6-5 and J usage is TRBJ1-1; the D is unclear. The CDR3 has 15 amino acids. Trimming removed 2 bases from V and 3 bases from J, with 13 bases in between. The V gene's germline CDR1 is MNHEY and CDR2 SVGAGI. The CDR3, as DNA: TGTGCCAGCAGTTACGGTCGGGGTATTGACACTGAAGCTTTCTTT. Amino acid sequence: CASSYGRGIDTEAFF.

The rearrangement links TRBV4-1 to TRBJ1-2; the D gene is possibly TRBD1 (6 bases). CDR3 size: 15 residues. From germline, CDR1 is MGHRA and CDR2 YSYEKL. V lost 1 base and J 2 bases, leaving 11 bases between the germline ends. CDR3 in DNA: TGCGCCAGCAGCCAAGTGGGGGGGCGCAACTATGGCTACACCTTC. It encodes CASSQVGGRNYGYTF.

The chain couples TRBV30 to TRBJ1-2; maybe TRBD1 (6 bases). CDR3 length equals 14 residues. From germline, CDR1 is GTSNPN and CDR2 SVGIG (reference sequence). V was clipped by 2 bases and J by 2 bases, with 12 bases between them. In DNA form, the CDR3 reads TGTGCCTGGAGTCCGGGGGGGGCGAACTATGGCTACACCTTC. The encoded protein is CAWSPGGANYGYTF.

V gene TRBV18 combines with J gene TRBJ2-3; D not certain. CDR3 size: 16 residues. V dropped 3 bases and J dropped 3 bases, with 16 bases sitting between them. The germline V gene encodes CDR1 KGHSH and CDR2 LQKENI. The CDR3 DNA follows: TGTGCCAGCTCACCCTACACCGTCAAGGAGACAGATACGCAGTATTTT. It codes for CASSPYTVKETDTQYF.

As concerns this clone: Different DNA sequences within this sample yield the same CDR3. The chain uses TRBV5-1 and TRBJ1-1; 9 bases are a match to TRBD1. CDR3 length: 15 residues. Trimming at V came to 4 bases and at J to 3 bases, leaving 7 bases not matched to a gene. Germline V CDR1 and CDR2: SGHRS, YFSETQ. In DNA form, the CDR3 reads TGCGCCAGCAGCCCCGGGACAGGGAAAGACACTGAAGCTTTCTTT. Translated, it gives CASSPGTGKDTEAFF.

This clone was counted only a few times. This rearrangement joins TRBV27 to TRBJ2-7; tentatively, D is TRBD1 (7 bases). There are 16 residues in the CDR3. Looked up from germline, CDR1 is MNHEY and CDR2 is SMNVEV (reference sequence). V was shortened by 4 bases and J by 5 bases, with 21 bases between the two germline ends. CDR3 amino acids: CASSSVSGGFFDEQYF. The CDR3 DNA is TGTGCCAGCAGTTCCGTTTCAGGGGGGTTCTTCGACGAGCAGTACTTC.

V and J are TRBV5-6 and TRBJ2-7; tentative D call: TRBD1 (6 bases). Per germline, CDR1 SGHDT and CDR2 YYEEEE. There are 17 residues in the CDR3. V dropped 0 bases and J dropped 2 bases, with 18 bases sitting between them. Here the CDR3 reads CASSLGLGTYYTYEQYF. The CDR3 bases are TGTGCCAGCAGCTTGGGGCTGGGGACATACTATACCTACGAGCAGTACTTC.

V gene TRBV7-9 combines with J gene TRBJ2-2, with unresolved D. Per the germline V gene, CDR1 is SEHNR and CDR2 is FQNEAQ (reference sequence). The CDR3 is made up of 15 amino acids. The V and J ends lost 1 base and 6 bases respectively, with 12 bases between them. CDR3 DNA: TGTGCCAGCAGCTTAGGCCAGGCAGTAGCCGGGGAGCTGTTTTTT. Its protein is CASSLGQAVAGELFF.

The chain links TRBV14 to TRBJ1-2, with TRBD1 matching 9 bases. Germline assignment: CDR1 SGHDN and CDR2 FVKESK. The CDR3 has 16 amino acids. The ends lost 4 bases at V and 4 bases at J; junction bases unmatched: 10. The CDR3 loop reads CASSPRTGVGFYGYTF. The DNA of the CDR3 is TGTGCCAGCAGCCCTCGGACAGGGGTCGGCTTCTATGGCTACACCTTC.

The chain joins TRBV28 to TRBJ2-5; 9 bases match TRBD1. From germline, CDR1 is MDHEN and CDR2 SYDVKM. The length of the CDR3 is 13 residues. Trimming took 5 bases from V and 5 from J; bases not matched to a gene: 3. The CDR3 nucleotides are TGTGCCAGCAGTCGACAGGGGGACGAGACCCAGTACTTC. Its translation is CASSRQGDETQYF. Based on the CDR3 plus reference TRBV28 and TRBJ2-5, the full variable domain is DVKVTQSSRYLVKRTGEKVFLECVQDMDHENMFWYRQDPGLGLRLIYFSYDVKMKEKGDIPEGYSVSREKKERFSLILESASTNQTSMYLCASSRQGDETQYFGPGTRLLVL.

V is TRBV29-1 and J is TRBJ2-7, with TRBD1 as a possible D gene (5 bases). The ends were cut back, 4 bases at V and 3 bases at J, with 13 bases in the middle. CDR3 length: 13 amino acids. Looked up from germline, CDR1 is SQVTM and CDR2 is ANQGSEA. The CDR3 sequence is CSVVPAGNYEQYF. The CDR3 coding sequence is TGCAGCGTTGTTCCGGCAGGGAACTACGAGCAGTACTTC.

This chain joins TRBV6-2 or TRBV6-3 and TRBJ2-1, with TRBD2 matching over 11 bases. Germline values: CDR1 MNHEY, CDR2 SVGEGT. The length of the CDR3 is 17 residues. With V trimmed by 0 bases and J by 8 bases, 9 bases remained unmatched. Here the CDR3 reads CASSYSSGHSGRDEQFF. In DNA form, the CDR3 reads TGTGCCAGCAGTTACTCATCGGGTCATAGCGGGAGGGATGAGCAGTTCTTC.

The V call is TRBV11-2, the J call TRBJ2-7; 9 bases fit TRBD1. With 4 bases clipped from V and 3 bases from J, the junction kept 7 bases outside the gene matches. The germline CDR1 and CDR2 sequences are SGHAT and FQNNGV. The CDR3 consists of 15 residues. CDR3 amino acids: CASSSIRTGDYEQYF. CDR3 nucleotides: TGTGCCAGCAGCTCGATACGGACAGGGGACTACGAGCAGTACTTC. The full variable domain, its missing parts supplied by reference TRBV11-2 and TRBJ2-7, is EAGVAQSPRYKIIEKRQSVAFWCNPISGHATLYWYQQILGQGPKLLIQFQNNGVVDDSQLPKDRFSAERLKGVDSTLKIQPAKLEDSAVYLCASSSIRTGDYEQYFGPGTRLTVT.

The V gene is TRBV2, the J gene TRBJ2-3; D is possibly TRBD2 (5 bases). The CDR3 loop spans 15 amino acids. Germline CDR1 and CDR2: SNHLY and FYNNEI. V was cut by 1 base and J by 5 bases, with 13 bases left in between. This chain's CDR3 is CASSEGTRRRDTQYF. CDR3 nucleotide sequence: TGTGCCAGCAGTGAAGGTACTAGAAGACGAGATACGCAGTATTTT.

The chain joins TRBV7-7 to TRBJ2-1; 9 nucleotides line up with TRBD2. Germline lookup yields CDR1 SSHAT and CDR2 FNYEAQ (reference sequence). The V segment lost 5 bases and the J segment 5 bases; nucleotides outside the gene matches: 7. The CDR3 totals 15 residues. CDR3 DNA sequence: TGTGCCAGCAGCGCCTTAGCGGGAGCGAACAATGAGCAGTTCTTC. Its protein product is CASSALAGANNEQFF.